Listed below are T cell receptor beta chains from one sample, sequenced in a study of shared clonotypes between healthy human individuals. Some clones are missing from TCRdb's copy, which holds only in-frame ones; the method was immunoSEQ multiplex PCR. The table has around 2.1 million clones, 93% seen once. The specimen sequenced was naive CD8+ T cells from PBMCs. The receptors were gathered from a man aged 18 to 35 in good health. Some clones in this sample may be carry-over from other donors' samples. Each CDR3 is given with its conserved first and last residue. Each record gives: D gene, V gene, J gene, clone size, CDR3 protein, CDR3 DNA. A D gene is named only where the DNA matches it firmly. Clone size, where shown, is once, few, many, or a class for clones that have expanded.

D gene: TRBD2; V gene: TRBV4-2; J gene: TRBJ2-1; clone size: NA; CDR3 protein: CASSQEPLAANEQFF; CDR3 DNA: TGTGCCAGCAGCCAAGAGCCCCTAGCGGCCAATGAGCAGTTCTTC
D gene: NA; V gene: TRBV5-6; J gene: TRBJ2-7; clone size: NA; CDR3 protein: CASGQPYEQYF; CDR3 DNA: TGTGCCAGCGGGCAGCCCTACGAGCAGTACTTC
D gene: TRBD2; V gene: TRBV10-3; J gene: TRBJ2-7; clone size: once; CDR3 protein: CAISESRLAGGPEIYEQYF; CDR3 DNA: TGTGCCATCAGTGAGTCCAGGCTAGCGGGAGGGCCTGAGATCTACGAGCAGTACTTC
D gene: TRBD1; V gene: TRBV5-5; J gene: TRBJ2-5; clone size: once; CDR3 protein: CASILLLQGETQYF; CDR3 DNA: TGTGCCAGCATTCTTCTTCTACAGGGGGAGACCCAGTACTTC
D gene: TRBD2; V gene: TRBV9; J gene: TRBJ2-7; clone size: NA; CDR3 protein: CASSPPSGSGAYEQYF; CDR3 DNA: TGTGCCAGCAGCCCCCCTAGCGGGAGCGGGGCCTACGAGCAGTACTTC
D gene: NA; V gene: TRBV4-3; J gene: TRBJ1-2; clone size: NA; CDR3 protein: CASSRKLGDGYTF; CDR3 DNA: TGCGCCAGCAGCCGGAAATTGGGGGATGGCTACACCTTC
D gene: TRBD1; V gene: TRBV6-5; J gene: TRBJ2-7; clone size: NA; CDR3 protein: CATRDRGHEQYF; CDR3 DNA: TGTGCCACCCGGGACAGGGGCCACGAGCAGTACTTC
D gene: TRBD2; V gene: TRBV13; J gene: TRBJ2-1; clone size: NA; CDR3 protein: CASSFPGGRANEQFF; CDR3 DNA: TGTGCCAGCAGCTTCCCTGGCGGGAGGGCGAATGAGCAGTTCTTC
D gene: NA; V gene: TRBV11-2; J gene: TRBJ2-1; clone size: NA; CDR3 protein: CASSFRDNEQFF; CDR3 DNA: TGTGCCAGCAGCTTCCGCGACAATGAGCAGTTCTTC
D gene: NA; V gene: TRBV9; J gene: TRBJ1-5; clone size: NA; CDR3 protein: CASSGSGRNQPQHF; CDR3 DNA: TGTGCCAGCAGCGGCTCTGGGAGGAATCAGCCCCAGCATTTT
D gene: NA; V gene: TRBV5-4; J gene: TRBJ1-1; clone size: NA; CDR3 protein: CASIGVENTEAFF; CDR3 DNA: TGTGCCAGTATTGGGGTGGAGAACACTGAAGCTTTCTTT
D gene: TRBD2; V gene: TRBV27; J gene: TRBJ2-1; clone size: NA; CDR3 protein: CASSRGTRNKDEQFF; CDR3 DNA: TGTGCCAGCAGCCGGGGGACTAGAAATAAAGATGAGCAGTTCTTC
D gene: NA; V gene: TRBV14; J gene: TRBJ2-1; clone size: NA; CDR3 protein: CASSQDRDGEQFF; CDR3 DNA: TGTGCCAGCAGCCAAGATCGGGACGGGGAGCAGTTCTTC
D gene: NA; V gene: TRBV18; J gene: TRBJ1-1; clone size: NA; CDR3 protein: CASSFWDTPSNTEAFF; CDR3 DNA: TGTGCCAGCTCATTTTGGGACACCCCATCTAACACTGAAGCTTTCTTT
D gene: NA; V gene: TRBV6-4; J gene: TRBJ2-7; clone size: NA; CDR3 protein: CASSLGGYEQYF; CDR3 DNA: TGTGCCAGCAGCCTGGGGGGCTACGAGCAGTACTTC
D gene: NA; V gene: TRBV15; J gene: TRBJ2-3; clone size: NA; CDR3 protein: CATSREKGRSTDTQYF; CDR3 DNA: TGTGCCACCAGCAGAGAAAAGGGACGGAGCACAGATACGCAGTATTTT
D gene: NA; V gene: TRBV7-6; J gene: TRBJ1-1; clone size: NA; CDR3 protein: CASSLLSSTEAFF; CDR3 DNA: TGTGCCAGCAGCTTGCTCTCATCGACTGAAGCTTTCTTT
D gene: TRBD2; V gene: TRBV11-2; J gene: TRBJ2-7; clone size: NA; CDR3 protein: CASSLGSAGRGEQYF; CDR3 DNA: TGTGCCAGCAGCCTCGGTTCCGCCGGGAGGGGCGAGCAGTACTTC
D gene: NA; V gene: TRBV27; J gene: TRBJ1-5; clone size: NA; CDR3 protein: CASSPFGGVLQPQHF; CDR3 DNA: TGTGCCAGCAGTCCCTTTGGGGGGGTTTTGCAGCCCCAGCATTTT
D gene: TRBD2; V gene: TRBV4-1; J gene: TRBJ2-3; clone size: once; CDR3 protein: CASSQVSSGLAGVGGTDTQYF; CDR3 DNA: TGCGCCAGCAGCCAAGTATCCAGCGGTCTAGCGGGAGTTGGAGGCACAGATACGCAGTATTTT
D gene: TRBD2; V gene: TRBV11-2; J gene: TRBJ2-1; clone size: once; CDR3 protein: CASSIAGGPGNEQFF; CDR3 DNA: TGTGCCAGTTCCATAGCGGGAGGGCCTGGCAATGAGCAGTTCTTC
D gene: NA; V gene: TRBV4-1; J gene: TRBJ1-4; clone size: NA; CDR3 protein: CASSQDGAATNEKLFF; CDR3 DNA: TGCGCCAGCAGCCAAGATGGCGCCGCAACTAATGAAAAACTGTTTTTT
D gene: TRBD2; V gene: TRBV11-2; J gene: TRBJ2-3; clone size: NA; CDR3 protein: CASSGAGGETDTQYF; CDR3 DNA: TGTGCCAGCAGCGGGGCGGGAGGTGAGACAGATACGCAGTATTTT
D gene: NA; V gene: TRBV5-5; J gene: TRBJ2-1; clone size: NA; CDR3 protein: CASSLAMVRSYNEQFF; CDR3 DNA: TGTGCCAGCAGCTTGGCTATGGTTCGCTCCTACAATGAGCAGTTCTTC
D gene: TRBD1; V gene: TRBV5-1; J gene: TRBJ2-7; clone size: NA; CDR3 protein: CASSFRDSTYEQYF; CDR3 DNA: TGCGCCAGCAGCTTCCGGGACAGCACCTACGAGCAGTACTTC
D gene: NA; V gene: TRBV10-3; J gene: TRBJ2-4; clone size: NA; CDR3 protein: CAISEAGAKNIQYF; CDR3 DNA: TGTGCCATCAGTGAGGCTGGGGCCAAAAACATTCAGTACTTC
D gene: NA; V gene: TRBV6-5; J gene: TRBJ2-5; clone size: NA; CDR3 protein: CASSYSAPITGTQYF; CDR3 DNA: TGTGCCAGCAGTTACAGCGCCCCAATTACCGGGACCCAGTACTTC
D gene: TRBD2; V gene: TRBV19; J gene: TRBJ2-5; clone size: NA; CDR3 protein: CASSSDRLAGDDQETQYF; CDR3 DNA: TGTGCCAGTAGTAGTGACCGACTAGCGGGGGATGACCAAGAGACCCAGTACTTC